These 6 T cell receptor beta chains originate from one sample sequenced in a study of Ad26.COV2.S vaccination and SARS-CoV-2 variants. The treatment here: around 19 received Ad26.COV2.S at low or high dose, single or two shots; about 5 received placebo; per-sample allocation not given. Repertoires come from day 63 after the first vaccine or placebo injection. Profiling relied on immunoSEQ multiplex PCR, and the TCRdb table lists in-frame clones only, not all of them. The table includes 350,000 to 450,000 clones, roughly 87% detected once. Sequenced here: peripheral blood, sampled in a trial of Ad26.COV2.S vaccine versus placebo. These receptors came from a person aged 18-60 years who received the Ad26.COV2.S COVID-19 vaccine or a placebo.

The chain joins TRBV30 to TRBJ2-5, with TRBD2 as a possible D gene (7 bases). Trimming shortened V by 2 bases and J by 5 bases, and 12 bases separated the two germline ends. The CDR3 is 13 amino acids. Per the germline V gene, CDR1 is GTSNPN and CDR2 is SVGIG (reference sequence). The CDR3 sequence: CAWSWGGRETQYF. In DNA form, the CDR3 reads TGTGCCTGGAGTTGGGGGGGCAGGGAGACCCAGTACTTC. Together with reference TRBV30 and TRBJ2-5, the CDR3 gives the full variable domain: SQTIHQWPATLVQPVGSPLSLECTVEGTSNPNLYWYRQAAGRGLQLLFYSVGIGQISSEVPQNLSASRPQDRQFILSSKKLLLSDSGFYLCAWSWGGRETQYFGPGTRLLVL.

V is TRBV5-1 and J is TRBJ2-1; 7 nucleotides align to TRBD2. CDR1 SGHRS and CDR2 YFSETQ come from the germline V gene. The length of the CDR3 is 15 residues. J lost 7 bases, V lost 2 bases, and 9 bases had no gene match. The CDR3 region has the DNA TGCGCCAGCAGCTTAGAGCCGGGACTAAAGAATGAGCAGTTCTTC. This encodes CASSLEPGLKNEQFF.

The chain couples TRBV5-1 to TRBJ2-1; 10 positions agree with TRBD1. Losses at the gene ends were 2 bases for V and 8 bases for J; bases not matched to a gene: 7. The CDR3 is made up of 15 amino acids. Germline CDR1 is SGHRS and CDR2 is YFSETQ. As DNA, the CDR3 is TGCGCCAGCAGCTTCGACAGGGGGCGAGTCGATGAGCAGTTCTTC. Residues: CASSFDRGRVDEQFF.

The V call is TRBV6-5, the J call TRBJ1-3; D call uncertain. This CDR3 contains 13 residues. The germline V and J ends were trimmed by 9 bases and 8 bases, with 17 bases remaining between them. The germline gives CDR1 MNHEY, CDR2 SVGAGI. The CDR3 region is CASSAYRTHTIYF. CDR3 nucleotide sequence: TGTGCCAGTTCGGCGTACCGGACTCACACCATATATTTT.

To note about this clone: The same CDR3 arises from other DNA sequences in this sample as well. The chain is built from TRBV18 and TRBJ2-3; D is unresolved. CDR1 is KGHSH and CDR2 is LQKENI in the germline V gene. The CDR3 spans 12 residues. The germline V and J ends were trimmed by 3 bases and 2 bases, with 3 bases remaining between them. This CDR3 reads CASSPYTDTQYF. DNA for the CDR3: TGTGCCAGCTCACCGTACACAGATACGCAGTATTTT.

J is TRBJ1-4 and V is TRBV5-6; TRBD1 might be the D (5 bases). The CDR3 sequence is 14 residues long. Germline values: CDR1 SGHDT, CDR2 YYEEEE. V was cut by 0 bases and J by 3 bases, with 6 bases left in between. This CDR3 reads CASSLAGSNEKLFF. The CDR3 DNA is TGTGCCAGCAGCTTGGCAGGGTCTAATGAAAAACTGTTTTTT.